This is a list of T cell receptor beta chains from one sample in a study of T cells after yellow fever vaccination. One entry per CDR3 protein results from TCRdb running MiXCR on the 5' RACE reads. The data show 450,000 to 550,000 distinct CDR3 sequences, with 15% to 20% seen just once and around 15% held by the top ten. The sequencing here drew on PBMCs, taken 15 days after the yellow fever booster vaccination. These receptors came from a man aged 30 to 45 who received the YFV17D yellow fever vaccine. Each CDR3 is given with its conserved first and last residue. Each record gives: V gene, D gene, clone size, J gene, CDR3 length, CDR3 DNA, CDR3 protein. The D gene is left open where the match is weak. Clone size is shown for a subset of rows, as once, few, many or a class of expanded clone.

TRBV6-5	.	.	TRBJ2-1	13	TGTGCCAGCAGTTACTCCGACGGGAATGAGCAGTTCTTC	CASSYSDGNEQFF
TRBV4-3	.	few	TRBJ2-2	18	TGCGCCAGCAGCCAAGAAGGGCTAGCGCGAGGGGGCACCGGGGAGCTGTTTTTT	CASSQEGLARGGTGELFF
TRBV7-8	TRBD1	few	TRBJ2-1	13	TGTGCCAGCAGCCCGTCCGACAGGGGAGGGCAGTTCTTC	CASSPSDRGGQFF
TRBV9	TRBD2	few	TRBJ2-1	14	TGTGCCAGCAACGTAGCGGGAGCGATTAATGAGCAGTTCTTC	CASNVAGAINEQFF
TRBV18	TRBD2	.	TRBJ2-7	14	TGTGCCAGCTCTCGGGGGGAAAGCTCCTACGAGCAGTACTTC	CASSRGESSYEQYF
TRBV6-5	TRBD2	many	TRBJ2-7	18	TGTGCCAGCAGTTACGTGGGACCGATAGCGGGAGGCCCCTACGAGCAGTACTTC	CASSYVGPIAGGPYEQYF
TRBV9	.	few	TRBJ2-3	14	TGTGCCAGCAGCGCCCGGGACTTTTCAGATACGCAGTATTTT	CASSARDFSDTQYF
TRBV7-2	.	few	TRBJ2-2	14	TGTGCCAGCAGAGGGGGTCTAAACACCGGGGAGCTGTTTTTT	CASRGGLNTGELFF
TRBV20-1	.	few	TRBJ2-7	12	TGCAGTGCTAGAGGGAATCCCTACGAGCAGTACTTC	CSARGNPYEQYF
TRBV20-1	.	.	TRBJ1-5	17	TGCAGTGCTAGAGATTTCGCGGGAGCCCCAAACGGGCAGCCCCAGCATTTT	CSARDFAGAPNGQPQHF
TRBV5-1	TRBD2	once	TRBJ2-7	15	TGCGCCAGCAGCTTCACTAGCGGGAGAGACTACGAGCAGTACTTC	CASSFTSGRDYEQYF
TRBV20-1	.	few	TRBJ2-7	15	TGCAGTGCTAGAGATCTCGAGGTTAGTGGCTACGAGCAGTACTTC	CSARDLEVSGYEQYF
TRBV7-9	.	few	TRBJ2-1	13	TGTGCCAGCAGCTTAAAAAAGGTCAATGAGCAGTTCTTC	CASSLKKVNEQFF
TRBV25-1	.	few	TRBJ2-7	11	TGTGCCAGCAGCAAAGGCTACGAGCAGTACTTC	CASSKGYEQYF
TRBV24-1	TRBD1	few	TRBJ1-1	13	TGTGCCACCAGTGCGACAGGGGGCTCTGAAGCTTTCTTT	CATSATGGSEAFF
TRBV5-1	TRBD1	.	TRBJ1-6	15	TGCGCCAGCAGCTTGGGGACAGGGGATGGTTCACCCCTCCACTTT	CASSLGTGDGSPLHF
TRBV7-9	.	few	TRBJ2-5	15	TGTGCCAGCAGCAGGTCCCAGCCCCAAGGAGAGACCCAGTACTTC	CASSRSQPQGETQYF
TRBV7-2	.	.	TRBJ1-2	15	TGTGCCAACAGCTGGTCCGCAGGGCAGGACTATGGCTACACCTTC	CANSWSAGQDYGYTF
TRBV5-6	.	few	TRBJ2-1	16	TGTGCCAGCAGCTTGGGATCGAGCGGGCGGTACAATGAGCAGTTCTTC	CASSLGSSGRYNEQFF
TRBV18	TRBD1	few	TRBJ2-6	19	TGTGCCAGCTCATACCTGACAGGGGCTATAAGCTCTGGGGCCAACGTCCTGACTTTC	CASSYLTGAISSGANVLTF
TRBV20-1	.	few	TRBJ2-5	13	TGCAGTTCGACAGTTGCGTTGGGAGAGACCCAGTACTTC	CSSTVALGETQYF
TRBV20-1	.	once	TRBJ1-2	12	TGCAGTGCTAGTGATGGGTTAAGAGGCTACACCTTC	CSASDGLRGYTF
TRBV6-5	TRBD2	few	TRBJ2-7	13	TGTGCCAGCAGTTACGGGGAGGGATACGAGCAGTACTTC	CASSYGEGYEQYF
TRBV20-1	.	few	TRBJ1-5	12	TGCAGTGCTAGAGGCGGGGTTCAGCCCCAGCATTTT	CSARGGVQPQHF
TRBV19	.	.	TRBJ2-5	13	TGTGCCAGTAGTGCCCCCCCTCAGGAGACCCAGTACTTC	CASSAPPQETQYF
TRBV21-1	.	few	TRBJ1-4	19	TGTGCCAGCAGCAAAGTCCGGGACAGGGGCCCCCGAGGGCGTGAAAAACTGTTTTTT	CASSKVRDRGPRGREKLFF
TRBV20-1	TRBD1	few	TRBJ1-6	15	TGCAGTGCTAGAGCCGGGGTCAGGGGGGAATCACCCCTCCACTTT	CSARAGVRGESPLHF